A selection of T cell receptor beta chains follows, all from one sample in a study of early T cells in non-severe SARS-CoV-2 infection. TCRdb passed the 5' RACE reads through MiXCR, listing each CDR3 protein once. The sample shows about 36,000 distinct CDR3 sequences, around 7% of them seen only once. The input for sequencing was whole blood, taken at baseline. The receptors stem from an adult who was a healthcare worker with PCR-confirmed SARS-CoV-2 infection or an uninfected control (not recorded which). Each CDR3 is given with its conserved first and last residue. D genes are given only for firm matches. The size field is filled for only some rows; it gives once, few, many or a size class.

abundance,d_gene,v_gene,j_gene,CDR3nt,CDR3aa
many,TRBD2,TRBV4-3,TRBJ2-7,TGCGCCAGCAGCCGATGTTGGGACAGGGGCGGACTAGCGGGAGAGGACGAGCAGTACTTC,CASSRCWDRGGLAGEDEQYF
.,TRBD2,TRBV11-2,TRBJ2-5,TGTGCCAGCTCAAAGGGGCTAGCGGGAGAAGGGACCCAGTACTTC,CASSKGLAGEGTQYF
many,.,TRBV12-3/TRBV12-4,TRBJ1-5,TGTGCCAGCAGTTTGGGTAGCAATCAGCCCCAGCATTTT,CASSLGSNQPQHF
few,.,TRBV4-2,TRBJ2-7,TGTGCCAGCAGCCAACTAACCGTACATGCCGAGCAGTACTTC,CASSQLTVHAEQYF
many,.,TRBV28,TRBJ1-4,TGTGCCAGCGCCGCCGAGCAGGGGTGGGAAAAACTGTTTTTT,CASAAEQGWEKLFF
many,.,TRBV7-8,TRBJ2-2,TGTGCCAGCAGCTCATACAGGGTTGGAACCGGGGAGCTGTTTTTT,CASSSYRVGTGELFF
few,.,TRBV3-1,TRBJ2-1,TGTGCCAGCAGCCAAGGGAACCTAGCGACATACAATGAGCAGTTCTTC,CASSQGNLATYNEQFF
few,.,TRBV4-1,TRBJ2-7,TGCGCCAGCAGCCAAGGGGTTAGCGGCTACGAGCAGTACTTC,CASSQGVSGYEQYF
.,.,TRBV6-2/TRBV6-3,TRBJ2-6,TGTGCCAGCAGTACTTCTGGGGCCAACGTCCTGACTTTC,CASSTSGANVLTF
many,.,TRBV24-1,TRBJ2-3,TGTGCCACCAGTGATGCCCGTGCGTGGGGTGGCGCAGATACGCAGTATTTT,CATSDARAWGGADTQYF
many,.,TRBV27,TRBJ2-3,TGTGCCAGCAGTTCAACCCCGACTAGTCAGTTGTATACGCAGTATTTT,CASSSTPTSQLYTQYF
many,.,TRBV7-8,TRBJ2-3,TGTGCCAGCAGCTTAACGGCTATGGATACGCAGTATTTT,CASSLTAMDTQYF
many,.,TRBV19,TRBJ1-2,TGTGCCACTCTTCAGTTCGGCATTGGCTACACCTTC,CATLQFGIGYTF
.,.,TRBV19,TRBJ1-4,TGTGCCAGTAGTATGGGAGTTTCTCCGGAAAAACTGTTTTTT,CASSMGVSPEKLFF
many,TRBD1,TRBV28,TRBJ1-1,TGTGCCAGCAGTGAGAGGTCCCTCAGGGGGCGGACTGAAGCTTTCTTT,CASSERSLRGRTEAFF
few,.,TRBV5-1,TRBJ2-3,TGCGCCAGCAGCCTGGGAGGCGGGTTCAGCACAGATACGCAGTATTTT,CASSLGGGFSTDTQYF
many,.,TRBV10-1,TRBJ2-7,TGCGCCAGCAGTGACGGGCCAAGGCAGTACTTC,CASSDGPRQYF
many,.,TRBV29-1,TRBJ2-3,TGCAGCGTTGCCGACTCAAGCGCAGATACGCAGTATTTT,CSVADSSADTQYF
many,.,TRBV12-3/TRBV12-4,TRBJ2-5,TGTGCCAGCAGCCCCCAGGAACGCCCTGAGACCCAGTACTTC,CASSPQERPETQYF
few,.,TRBV28,TRBJ2-1,TGTGCCAGCAGCCCGGGGCAGGTGAATGAGCAGTTCTTC,CASSPGQVNEQFF
.,TRBD2,TRBV6-2/TRBV6-3,TRBJ2-1,TGTGCCAGCAGGGGACTAGCATTGAACAATGAGCAGTTCTTC,CASRGLALNNEQFF
.,.,TRBV9,TRBJ1-1,TGTGCCAGCAGCCCAGGAGGAGACAGCTTGAACACTGAAGCTTTCTTT,CASSPGGDSLNTEAFF
.,TRBD1,TRBV3-1,TRBJ2-7,TGTGCCAGCAGCGATGGACAGGGGGCCTACGAGCAGTACTTC,CASSDGQGAYEQYF
few,.,TRBV30,TRBJ2-2,TGTGCCTGGACAACAGACTTCCCCGGGGAGCTGTTTTTT,CAWTTDFPGELFF
few,TRBD1,TRBV12-3/TRBV12-4,TRBJ1-2,TGTGCCAGCAGTTTTATTACCGGACAGGTCGGCTACACCTTC,CASSFITGQVGYTF
many,TRBD2,TRBV7-9,TRBJ2-3,TGTGCCAGCAGCTTAGGGACTAGCGGGACCTCCGTTGCGCAGTATTTT,CASSLGTSGTSVAQYF
many,TRBD1,TRBV7-9,TRBJ2-3,TGTGCCAGCGCCTCTAACAGAGGGGGCGGATACACAGATACGCAGTATTTT,CASASNRGGGYTDTQYF
many,.,TRBV7-8,TRBJ2-1,TGTGCCAGCAGCTTAGGGGGGGCTCGGTACGATGAGCAGTTCTTC,CASSLGGARYDEQFF
few,.,TRBV7-3,TRBJ2-5,TGTGCCAGCAGTCGAGGGGAATTTGAGACCCAGTACTTC,CASSRGEFETQYF
.,TRBD2,TRBV5-5,TRBJ2-1,TGTGCCAGCAGCCTGGCGGGGAGGGAGAACAATGAGCAGTTCTTC,CASSLAGRENNEQFF
.,.,TRBV19,TRBJ2-1,TGTGCCAGTAGTCCCCTCCCTCTAGCGTGGAGCTCCTACAATGAGCAGTTCTTC,CASSPLPLAWSSYNEQFF
few,TRBD1,TRBV6-2/TRBV6-3,TRBJ1-3,TGTGCCAGCAGCCGGACGGACAGGGCGACTGGAAACACCATATATTTT,CASSRTDRATGNTIYF
few,.,TRBV29-1,TRBJ2-6,TGCAGCGTCGCGACCGGGACAGGGGCCAACGTCCTGACTTTC,CSVATGTGANVLTF
few,.,TRBV5-6,TRBJ2-3,TGTGCCAGCAGCTTAGAGACAACCAGCACAGATACGCAGTATTTT,CASSLETTSTDTQYF
.,.,TRBV6-5,TRBJ2-5,TGTGCCAGCGGGAGAGAGACCCAGTACTTC,CASGRETQYF
few,TRBD1,TRBV6-5,TRBJ1-2,TGTGCCAGCAGGATTCCGGGACAGCTTCTAAACTATGGCTACACCTTC,CASRIPGQLLNYGYTF
.,TRBD2,TRBV5-1,TRBJ2-3,TGCGCCAGCAGCTTGGGGACTAGCGGGTATAGCACAGATACGCAGTATTTT,CASSLGTSGYSTDTQYF
.,.,TRBV4-1,TRBJ1-5,TGCGCCAGCAGCCAAGATTTGGGGCAGCCCCAGCATTTT,CASSQDLGQPQHF
.,TRBD1,TRBV11-2,TRBJ1-2,TGTGCCAGCAGCTTAGATGCCGGGACAGACTATGGCTACACCTTC,CASSLDAGTDYGYTF
few,TRBD1,TRBV28,TRBJ1-2,TGTGCCAGCAGTTCCGGGACAGCCTATGGCTACACCTTC,CASSSGTAYGYTF
many,.,TRBV20-1,TRBJ2-5,TGCAGTGCTAGTAAAAATGGAGGACAAGAGACCCAGTACTTC,CSASKNGGQETQYF
few,.,TRBV7-9,TRBJ2-3,TGTGCCAGCAGCCCCCTAGGTCAAAGCACAGATACGCAGTATTTT,CASSPLGQSTDTQYF
many,TRBD2,TRBV29-1,TRBJ2-3,TGCAGCGTTCCGGGACTAGCGGGCACAGATACGCAGTATTTT,CSVPGLAGTDTQYF
.,.,TRBV10-3,TRBJ2-2,TGTGCCATCAGCCCTCCCCAGGGCCTAAACACCGGGGAGCTGTTTTTT,CAISPPQGLNTGELFF